The next 13 T cell receptor beta chains were all read from a single sample in a study of blood T cell repertoires in COVID-19. Some clones are missing from TCRdb's copy, which holds only in-frame ones; the method was immunoSEQ multiplex PCR. The data show over 250,000 clones, about nine tenths seen once. Sequenced material: PBMCs or T cells enriched from blood (not recorded which). The receptor set was obtained from a young woman who had recovered from COVID-19.

This clone came up a few times. The V gene is TRBV19, the J gene TRBJ2-7; 10 bases line up with TRBD1. Germline V CDR1 and CDR2: LNHDA, SQIVND (reference sequence). V gave up 4 bases and J gave up 6 bases; unmatched junction bases: 6. The CDR3 covers 14 residues. In nucleotides, the CDR3 is TGTGCCAGTAGTAGAGGGACAGGGGAAGGCGAGCAGTACTTC. Translated: CASSRGTGEGEQYF.

The rearrangement uses TRBV6-5 and TRBJ1-2; 9 positions match TRBD1. After removal of 6 bases from V and 4 bases from J, the junction contained 6 bases not matched to a gene. Per germline, CDR1 MNHEY and CDR2 SVGAGI. CDR3 length equals 14 residues. This CDR3 reads CASSPRQGGYGYTF. DNA for the CDR3: TGTGCCAGCAGCCCCCGACAGGGGGGCTATGGCTACACCTTC.

The chain recombines TRBV30 with TRBJ1-5, with D possibly being TRBD1 (6 bases). Per germline, CDR1 GTSNPN and CDR2 SVGIG (reference sequence). Trimming took off 2 bases at V and 4 bases at J, with 15 bases between the two ends. This CDR3 has 15 residues. The CDR3 reads CAWSNGGQSNQPQHF. In DNA form, the CDR3 reads TGTGCCTGGAGTAATGGCGGACAGAGTAATCAGCCCCAGCATTTT.

This clone occurred a few times. This sequence joins TRBV6-2 or TRBV6-3 and TRBJ1-5, with D hard to call. Between the trimmed V and J ends, which lost 6 bases and 0 bases, there was a span of 15 bases. Germline CDR1 and CDR2: MNHEY and SVGEGT. The CDR3 runs to 16 residues. The CDR3 loop reads CASSLTGVYSNQPQHF. DNA of the CDR3: TGTGCCAGCAGCCTTACGGGAGTGTATAGCAATCAGCCCCAGCATTTT.

The gene calls are TRBV7-9 and TRBJ1-4; no definite D call. V gave up 6 bases and J gave up 4 bases, with 24 bases separating them. The CDR3 totals 18 residues. Germline loops: CDR1 SEHNR, CDR2 FQNEAQ (reference sequence). CDR3 amino acids: CASSHITGGNGVNEKLFF. The DNA of the CDR3 is TGTGCCAGCAGTCACATAACGGGAGGCAACGGGGTTAATGAAAAACTGTTTTTT.

The rearrangement joins TRBV2 to TRBJ1-1, with a possible D match to TRBD1 (6 bases). The germline V gene has CDR1 SNHLY and CDR2 FYNNEI. This CDR3 is 17 amino acids long. Trimming took off 7 bases at V and 4 bases at J, with 25 bases between the two ends. Written as DNA, the CDR3 is TGTGCCAGCACCTATTACCGGGACCGGGACACCTCCACTGAAGCTTTCTTT. It is translated as CASTYYRDRDTSTEAFF.

This chain connects TRBV2 to TRBJ2-5; possibly TRBD1 for D (6 bases). The CDR3 sequence is 14 residues long. Germline CDR1 and CDR2: SNHLY and FYNNEI. Trimming took off 4 bases at V and 0 bases at J, with 9 bases between the two ends. CDR3 nucleotides: TGTGCCAGCAGTGCTGGACAGCACCAAGAGACCCAGTACTTC. Encoded protein: CASSAGQHQETQYF.

The J gene is TRBJ2-7, the V gene TRBV4-1; 7 bases match TRBD1. V dropped 1 base and J dropped 3; count of bases not matched to a gene: 6. Germline V lookup: CDR1 MGHRA, CDR2 YSYEKL. This CDR3 is built from 15 residues. For the CDR3, the DNA is TGCGCCAGCAGCCAAGTAAGGGGGCTTCGCTACGAGCAGTACTTC. It encodes CASSQVRGLRYEQYF.

CDR3 sequence: CASKEDAGAPTEAFF. CDR3 nucleotide sequence: TGTGCCAGCAAAGAGGATGCGGGCGCCCCGACTGAAGCTTTCTTT. The chain recombines TRBV2 with TRBJ1-1; no firm D call. V was trimmed by 7 bases and J by 5 bases, leaving 20 bases between them. There are 15 residues in the CDR3. The V gene's germline CDR1 is SNHLY and CDR2 FYNNEI. Complete variable domain (other parts from reference TRBV2 and TRBJ1-1): EPEVTQTPSHQVTQMGQEVILRCVPISNHLYFYWYRQILGQKVEFLVSFYNNEISEKSEIFDDQFSVERPDGSNFTLKIRSTKLEDSAMYFCASKEDAGAPTEAFFGQGTRLTVV.

The rearrangement links TRBV5-1 to TRBJ2-2, with D tentatively TRBD2 (5 bases). V lost 4 bases and J lost 3, with 13 bases in between. The CDR3 sequence is 15 residues long. Germline CDR1 SGHRS, CDR2 YFSETQ. In nucleotides, the CDR3 is TGCGCCAGCAGCCTTCTAGGACTGCACACCGGGGAGCTGTTTTTT. Translating gives CASSLLGLHTGELFF.

V usage is TRBV7-9 and J usage is TRBJ2-1; 12 nucleotides agree with TRBD2. Losses at the gene ends were 1 base for V and 7 bases for J; bases not matched to a gene: 2. CDR1 is SEHNR and CDR2 is FQNEAQ in the germline V gene (reference sequence). This CDR3 spans 15 amino acids. The CDR3 spells CASSLVGTSGNEQFF. CDR3 coding DNA: TGTGCCAGCAGCTTAGTTGGGACTAGCGGGAATGAGCAGTTCTTC.

This clone showed up just a few times. The chain carries TRBV28 and TRBJ1-2; 10 nucleotides match TRBD1. Germline V gene lookup returns CDR1 MDHEN and CDR2 SYDVKM. The V segment lost 6 bases and the J segment 8 bases; nucleotides outside the gene matches: 3. The CDR3 covers 12 residues. The DNA for the CDR3 is TGTGCCAGCAGGGGGGACAGGGGAGGCTACACCTTC. This sequence encodes CASRGDRGGYTF.

This CDR3 reads CASQDREGVTGEQYF. The CDR3 DNA reads TGTGCCAGTCAGGACAGGGAAGGCGTAACGGGCGAGCAGTACTTC. This sequence joins TRBV5-4 and TRBJ2-7, with 8 bases matching TRBD1. V shed 8 bases, J shed 6 bases, and the junction held 16 bases outside the gene matches. The germline V gene encodes CDR1 SGHNT and CDR2 YYREEE (reference sequence). The CDR3 spans 15 residues.